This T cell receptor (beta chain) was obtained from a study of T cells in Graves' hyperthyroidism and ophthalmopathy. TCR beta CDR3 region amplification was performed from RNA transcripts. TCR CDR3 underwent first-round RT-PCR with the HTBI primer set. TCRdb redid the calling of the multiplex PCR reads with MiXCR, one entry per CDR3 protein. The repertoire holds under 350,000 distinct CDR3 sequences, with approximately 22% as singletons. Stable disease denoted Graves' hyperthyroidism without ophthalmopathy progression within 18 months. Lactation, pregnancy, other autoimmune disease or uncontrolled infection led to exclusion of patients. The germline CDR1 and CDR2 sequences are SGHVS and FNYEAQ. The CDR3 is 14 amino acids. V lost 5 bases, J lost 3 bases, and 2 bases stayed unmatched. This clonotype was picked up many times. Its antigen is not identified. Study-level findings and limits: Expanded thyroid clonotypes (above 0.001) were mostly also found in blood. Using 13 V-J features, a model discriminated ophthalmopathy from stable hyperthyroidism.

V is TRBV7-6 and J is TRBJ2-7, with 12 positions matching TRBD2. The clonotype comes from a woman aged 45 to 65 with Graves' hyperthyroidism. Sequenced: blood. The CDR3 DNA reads TGTGCCAGCAGCGGGACTAGCGGGTTCTACGAGCAGTACTTC. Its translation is CASSGTSGFYEQYF.